The 3 T cell receptor beta chains listed next were all sequenced from one sample in a study of regulatory T cells in long-lasting Graves disease (TCRdb year 2021). Library creation used multiplex PCR. Reads for this sample came from an Illumina HiSeq 4000. TCR beta libraries were built with iRepertoire HTBI primers and Arm-PCR amplification of CDR3 regions. Through fastp at Q25 and MiXCR, TCRdb rebuilt clones from the public reads, retaining in-frame beta chains. All rows with the same CDR3 protein become a single entry with the most common DNA and genes. The sample includes some 460,000 distinct CDR3 sequences, with around 15% observed a single time. The top ten clones comprise about 12% of the sample. In light of the paper, this sample's time point label describes: newly diagnosed GD, antithyroid drugs for less than 3 months. For both TCR sequencing and RNA sequencing, RNA was extracted from PBMCs using TRIzol.

These data are also associated with another study on T cells in Graves' hyperthyroidism and ophthalmopathy.

Specimen: peripheral blood mononuclear cells (PBMCs), collected at new diagnosis, from a patient treated with antithyroid drugs. These receptors originate from a man aged 35-49 years with Graves disease. Donor details come from another sample of the same person, matched by shared clones.

In regard to this clonotype: A much larger clone lies a single base off, so this may be a read error. This CDR3 reads CASSHGTGYSEAFF. In DNA, the CDR3 is TGTGCCAGCAGCCACGGGACAGGGTACAGTGAAGCTTTCTTT. V usage is TRBV5-4 and J usage is TRBJ1-1; 9 positions match TRBD1. Unmatched junction bases numbered 8, after V lost 4 bases and J lost 7 bases. This CDR3 contains 14 residues. CDR1 and CDR2 from the germline V gene are SGHNT and YYREEE (reference sequence).

The chain couples TRBV19 to TRBJ1-1; 9 nucleotides match TRBD1. The CDR3 runs 16 residues. V trimming: 5 bases; J trimming: 1 base; junction bases outside the gene matches: 8. Germline V gene lookup returns CDR1 LNHDA and CDR2 SQIVND (reference sequence). CDR3 bases: TGTGCCAGTAGTTATATTCCGGGACAGGGGAACACTGAAGCTTTCTTT. Translation: CASSYIPGQGNTEAFF.

The table lists this clonotype with many counts. The chain joins TRBV29-1 to TRBJ2-7; 9 bases map to TRBD2. From germline, CDR1 is SQVTM and CDR2 ANQGSEA. The length of the CDR3 is 15 residues. V was pared by 1 base and J by 4 bases, with 8 bases of the junction left unmatched. Here the CDR3 reads CSVEGGSGSRYEQYF. CDR3 nucleotides: TGCAGCGTTGAAGGAGGTAGCGGGAGTCGTTACGAGCAGTACTTC.